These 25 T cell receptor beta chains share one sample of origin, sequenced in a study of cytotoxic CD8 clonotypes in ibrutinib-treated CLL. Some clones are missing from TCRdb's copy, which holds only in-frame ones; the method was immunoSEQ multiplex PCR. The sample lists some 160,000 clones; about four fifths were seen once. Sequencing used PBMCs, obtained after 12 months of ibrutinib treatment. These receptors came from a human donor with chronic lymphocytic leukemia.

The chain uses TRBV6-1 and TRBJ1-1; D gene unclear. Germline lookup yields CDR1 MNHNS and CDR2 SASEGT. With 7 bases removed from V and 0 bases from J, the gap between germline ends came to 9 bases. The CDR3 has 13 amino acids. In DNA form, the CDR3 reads TGTGCCAGCAAGGCCAGCATGAACACTGAAGCTTTCTTT. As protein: CASKASMNTEAFF.

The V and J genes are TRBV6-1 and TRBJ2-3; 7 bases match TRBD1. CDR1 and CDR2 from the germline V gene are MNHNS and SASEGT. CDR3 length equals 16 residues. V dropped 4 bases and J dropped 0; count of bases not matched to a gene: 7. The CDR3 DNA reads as TGTGCCAGCAGTGGGGATGGGACAGCAAGCACAGATACGCAGTATTTT. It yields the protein CASSGDGTASTDTQYF.

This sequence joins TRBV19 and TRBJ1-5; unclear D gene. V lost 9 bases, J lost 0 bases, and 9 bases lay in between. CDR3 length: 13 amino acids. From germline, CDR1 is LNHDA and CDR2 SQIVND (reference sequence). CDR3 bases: TGTGCCAGCGTAAGGGATAGCAATCAGCCCCAGCATTTT. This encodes CASVRDSNQPQHF.

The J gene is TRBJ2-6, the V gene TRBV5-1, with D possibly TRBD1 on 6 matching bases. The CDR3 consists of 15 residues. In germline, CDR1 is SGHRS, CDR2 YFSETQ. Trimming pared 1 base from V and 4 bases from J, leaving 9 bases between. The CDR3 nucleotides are TGCGCCAGCAGCTTGTCAGGGGTGGGGGCCAACGTCCTGACTTTC. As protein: CASSLSGVGANVLTF.

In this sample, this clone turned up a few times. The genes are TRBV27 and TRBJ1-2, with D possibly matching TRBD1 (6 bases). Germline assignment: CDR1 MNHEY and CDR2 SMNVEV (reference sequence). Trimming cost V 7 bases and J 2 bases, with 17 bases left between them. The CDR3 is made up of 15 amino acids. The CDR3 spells CASIPVGQGNYGYTF. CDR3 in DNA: TGTGCCAGCATTCCCGTGGGGCAGGGGAACTATGGCTACACCTTC.

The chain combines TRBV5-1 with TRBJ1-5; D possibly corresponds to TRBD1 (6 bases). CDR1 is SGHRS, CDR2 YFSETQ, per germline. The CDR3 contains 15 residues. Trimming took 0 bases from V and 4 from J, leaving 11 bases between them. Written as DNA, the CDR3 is TGCGCCAGCAGCTTGGAAGGGGGGAGAAATCAGCCCCAGCATTTT. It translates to CASSLEGGRNQPQHF.

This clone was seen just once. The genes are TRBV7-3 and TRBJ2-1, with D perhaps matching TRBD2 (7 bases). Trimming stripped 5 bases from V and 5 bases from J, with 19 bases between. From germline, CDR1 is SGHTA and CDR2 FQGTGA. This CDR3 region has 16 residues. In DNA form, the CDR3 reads TGTGCCAGCAGCCCCAGCGATGCGGGGGCCGACAATGAGCAGTTCTTC. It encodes CASSPSDAGADNEQFF.

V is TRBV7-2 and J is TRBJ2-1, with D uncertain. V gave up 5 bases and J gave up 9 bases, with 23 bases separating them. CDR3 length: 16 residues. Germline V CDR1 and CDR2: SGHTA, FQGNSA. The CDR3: CASSPPQAFTLREQFF. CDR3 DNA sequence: TGTGCCAGCAGCCCACCGCAGGCCTTCACCCTCCGTGAGCAGTTCTTC.

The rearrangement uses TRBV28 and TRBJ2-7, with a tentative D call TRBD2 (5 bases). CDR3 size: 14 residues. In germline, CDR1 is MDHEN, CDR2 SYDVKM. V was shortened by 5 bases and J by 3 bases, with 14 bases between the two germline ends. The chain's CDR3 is CASSPADRGYEQYF. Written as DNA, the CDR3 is TGTGCCAGCAGTCCTGCCGACCGGGGCTACGAGCAGTACTTC.

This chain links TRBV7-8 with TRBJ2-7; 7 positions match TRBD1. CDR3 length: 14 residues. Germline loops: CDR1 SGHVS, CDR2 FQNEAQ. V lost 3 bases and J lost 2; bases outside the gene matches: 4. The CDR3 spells CASSFGDSAYEQYF. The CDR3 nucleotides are TGTGCCAGCAGCTTCGGGGACAGTGCCTACGAGCAGTACTTC.

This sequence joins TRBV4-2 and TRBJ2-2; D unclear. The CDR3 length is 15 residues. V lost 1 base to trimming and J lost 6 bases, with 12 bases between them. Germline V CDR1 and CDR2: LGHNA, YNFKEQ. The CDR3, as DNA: TGTGCCAGCAGCCAAGGCCAGGTGTGGTCCGGGGAGCTGTTTTTT. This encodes CASSQGQVWSGELFF.

CDR3 residues: CASSFSGTGGSNYGYTF. The DNA of the CDR3 is TGTGCCAGCAGCTTCTCCGGGACAGGGGGCTCTAACTATGGCTACACCTTC. This chain links TRBV7-3 with TRBJ1-2, with 12 nucleotides matching TRBD1. V was pared by 3 bases and J by 0 bases, with 5 bases of the junction left unmatched. The CDR3 extends over 17 amino acids. Per the germline V gene, CDR1 is SGHTA and CDR2 is FQGTGA.

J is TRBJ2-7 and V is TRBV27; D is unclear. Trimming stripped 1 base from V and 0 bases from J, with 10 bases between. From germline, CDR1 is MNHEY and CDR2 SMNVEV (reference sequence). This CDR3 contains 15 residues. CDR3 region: CASSLFPGPSYEQYF. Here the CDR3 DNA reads TGTGCCAGCAGTTTATTTCCGGGTCCCTCCTACGAGCAGTACTTC.

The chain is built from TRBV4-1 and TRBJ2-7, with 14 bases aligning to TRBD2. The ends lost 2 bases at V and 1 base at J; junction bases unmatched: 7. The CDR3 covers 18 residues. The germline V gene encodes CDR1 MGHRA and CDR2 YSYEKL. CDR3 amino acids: CASSQSPGTSGGSYEQYF. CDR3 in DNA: TGCGCCAGCAGCCAATCCCCGGGGACTAGCGGGGGATCCTACGAGCAGTACTTC.

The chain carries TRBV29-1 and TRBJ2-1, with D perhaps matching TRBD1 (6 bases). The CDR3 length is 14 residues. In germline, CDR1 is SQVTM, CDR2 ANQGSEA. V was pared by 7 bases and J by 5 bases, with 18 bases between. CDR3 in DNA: TGCAGCGCAAACACAGGGTCCACCAACAATGAGCAGTTCTTC. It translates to CSANTGSTNNEQFF.

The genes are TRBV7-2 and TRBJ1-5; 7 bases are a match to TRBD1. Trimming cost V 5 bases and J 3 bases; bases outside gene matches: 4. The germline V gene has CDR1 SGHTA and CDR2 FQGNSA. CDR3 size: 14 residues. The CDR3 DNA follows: TGTGCCAGCAGCCTGGACAGGTTCAATCAGCCCCAGCATTTT. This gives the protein CASSLDRFNQPQHF.

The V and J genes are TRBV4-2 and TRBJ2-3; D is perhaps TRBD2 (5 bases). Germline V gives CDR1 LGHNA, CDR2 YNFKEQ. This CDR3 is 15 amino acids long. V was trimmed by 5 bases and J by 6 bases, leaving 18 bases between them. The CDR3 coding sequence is TGTGCCAGCAGCTTGGCCAGCACCCCGGGGGATACGCAGTATTTT. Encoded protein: CASSLASTPGDTQYF.

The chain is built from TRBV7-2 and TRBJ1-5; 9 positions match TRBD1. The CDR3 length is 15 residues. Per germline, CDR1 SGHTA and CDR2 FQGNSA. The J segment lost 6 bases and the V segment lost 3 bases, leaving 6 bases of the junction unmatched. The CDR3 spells CASSFGQGIGQPQHF. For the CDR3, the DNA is TGTGCCAGCAGCTTTGGACAGGGGATTGGTCAGCCCCAGCATTTT.

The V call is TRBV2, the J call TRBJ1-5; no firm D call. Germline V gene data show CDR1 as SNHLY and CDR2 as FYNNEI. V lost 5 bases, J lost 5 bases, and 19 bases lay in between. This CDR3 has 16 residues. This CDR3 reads CASSKGRVLGDQPQHF. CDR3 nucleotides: TGTGCCAGCAGTAAAGGACGGGTCTTAGGCGATCAGCCCCAGCATTTT.

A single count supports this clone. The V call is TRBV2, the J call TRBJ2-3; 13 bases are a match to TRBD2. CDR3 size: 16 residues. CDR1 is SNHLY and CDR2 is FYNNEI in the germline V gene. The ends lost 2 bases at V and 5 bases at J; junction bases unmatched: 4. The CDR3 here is CASSETWTSGGDTQYF. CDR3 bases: TGTGCCAGCAGTGAAACCTGGACTAGCGGGGGAGATACGCAGTATTTT.

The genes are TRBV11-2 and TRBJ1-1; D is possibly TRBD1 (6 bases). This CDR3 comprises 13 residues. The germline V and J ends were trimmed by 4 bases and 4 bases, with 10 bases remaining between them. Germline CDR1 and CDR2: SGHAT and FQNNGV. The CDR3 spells CASSSQGSTEAFF. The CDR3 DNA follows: TGTGCCAGCAGCTCGCAGGGGTCCACTGAAGCTTTCTTT.

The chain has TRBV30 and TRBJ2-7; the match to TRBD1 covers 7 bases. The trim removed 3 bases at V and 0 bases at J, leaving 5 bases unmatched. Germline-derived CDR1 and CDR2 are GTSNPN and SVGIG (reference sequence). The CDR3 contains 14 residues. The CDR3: CAWSRTGHSYEQYF. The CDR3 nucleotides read TGTGCCTGGAGCCGGACAGGTCACTCCTACGAGCAGTACTTC. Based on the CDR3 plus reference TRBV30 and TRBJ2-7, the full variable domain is SQTIHQWPATLVQPVGSPLSLECTVEGTSNPNLYWYRQAAGRGLQLLFYSVGIGQISSEVPQNLSASRPQDRQFILSSKKLLLSDSGFYLCAWSRTGHSYEQYFGPGTRLTVT.

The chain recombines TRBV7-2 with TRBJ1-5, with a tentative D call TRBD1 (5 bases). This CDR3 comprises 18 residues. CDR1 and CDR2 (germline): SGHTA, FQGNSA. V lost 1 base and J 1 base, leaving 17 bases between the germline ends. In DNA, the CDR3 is TGTGCCAGCAGCTTAGGGGGGACGCGAAGTCAGAGCAATCAGCCCCAGCATTTT. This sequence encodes CASSLGGTRSQSNQPQHF.

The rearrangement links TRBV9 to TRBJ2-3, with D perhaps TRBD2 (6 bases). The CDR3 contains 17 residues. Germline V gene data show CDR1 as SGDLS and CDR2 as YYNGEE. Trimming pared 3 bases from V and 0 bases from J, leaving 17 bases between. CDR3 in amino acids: CASSERHGRESTDTQYF. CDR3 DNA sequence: TGTGCCAGCAGCGAACGACATGGACGGGAGAGCACAGATACGCAGTATTTT.

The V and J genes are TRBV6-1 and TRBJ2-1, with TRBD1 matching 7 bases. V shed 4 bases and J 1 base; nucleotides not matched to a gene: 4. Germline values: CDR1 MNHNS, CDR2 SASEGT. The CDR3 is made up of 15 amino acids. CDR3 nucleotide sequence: TGTGCCAGCAGTGCCGGGACAGAATCCTACAATGAGCAGTTCTTC. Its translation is CASSAGTESYNEQFF.